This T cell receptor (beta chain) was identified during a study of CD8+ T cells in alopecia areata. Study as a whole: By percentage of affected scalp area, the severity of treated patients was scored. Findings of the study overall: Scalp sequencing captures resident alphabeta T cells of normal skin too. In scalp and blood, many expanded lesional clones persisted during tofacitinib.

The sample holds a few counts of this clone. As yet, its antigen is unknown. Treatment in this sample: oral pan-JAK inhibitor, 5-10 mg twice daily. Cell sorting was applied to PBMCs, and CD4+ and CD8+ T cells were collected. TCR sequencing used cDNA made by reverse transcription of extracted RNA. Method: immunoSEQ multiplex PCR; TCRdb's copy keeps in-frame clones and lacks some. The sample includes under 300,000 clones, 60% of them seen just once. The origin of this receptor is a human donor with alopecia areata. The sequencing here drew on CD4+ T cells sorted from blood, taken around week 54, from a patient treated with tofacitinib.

CDR3 region: CASSYWDSTEAFF. CDR3 coding DNA: TGTGCCAGCAGTTACTGGGACAGTACTGAAGCTTTCTTT. The chain recombines TRBV6-5 with TRBJ1-1, with TRBD1 matching over 7 bases. Germline assignment: CDR1 MNHEY and CDR2 SVGAGI. The CDR3 has 13 residues. J gave up 5 bases and V 1 base, and 1 base lay outside the gene matches.